The T cell receptor (beta chain) described here comes from a study of cytomegalovirus exposure and HLA in healthy donors. Across the whole study: Falling in the Caucasian-associated ancestry cluster were roughly 86% of approximately 410 genotyped donors.

The PCR ran on 60 Vbeta and 13 Jbeta primers. Sequencing used immunoSEQ multiplex PCR; TCRdb keeps in-frame clones, though not all of them. There are over 150,000 clones in the sample; roughly 84% occur only once, and around 0.41% lies in the top ten. This CDR3 spans 18 amino acids. Germline assignment: CDR1 MDHEN and CDR2 SYDVKM. V was cut by 1 base and J by 2 bases, with 19 bases left in between. This clonotype was obtained from a boy aged 2 to 10 in good health and CMV-seronegative. The rearrangement joins TRBV28 to TRBJ2-3; D is undetermined. The sample consisted of PBMCs. The CDR3 DNA follows: TGTGCCAGCAGTTTATTCCCCCGATACCCAGCGTTCACAGATACGCAGTATTTT. This codes for CASSLFPRYPAFTDTQYF.